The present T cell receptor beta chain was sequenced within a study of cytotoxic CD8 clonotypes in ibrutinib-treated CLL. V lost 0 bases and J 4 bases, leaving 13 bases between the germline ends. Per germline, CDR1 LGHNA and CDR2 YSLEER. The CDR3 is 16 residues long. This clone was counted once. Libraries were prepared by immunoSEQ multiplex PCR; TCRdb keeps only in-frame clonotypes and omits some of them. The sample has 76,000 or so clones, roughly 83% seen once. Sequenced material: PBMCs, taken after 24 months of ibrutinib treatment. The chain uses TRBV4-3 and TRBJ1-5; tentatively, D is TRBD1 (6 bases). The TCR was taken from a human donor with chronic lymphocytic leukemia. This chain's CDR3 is CASSQEPGTINQPQHF. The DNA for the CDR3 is TGCGCCAGCAGCCAAGAGCCCGGGACAATAAATCAGCCCCAGCATTTT.